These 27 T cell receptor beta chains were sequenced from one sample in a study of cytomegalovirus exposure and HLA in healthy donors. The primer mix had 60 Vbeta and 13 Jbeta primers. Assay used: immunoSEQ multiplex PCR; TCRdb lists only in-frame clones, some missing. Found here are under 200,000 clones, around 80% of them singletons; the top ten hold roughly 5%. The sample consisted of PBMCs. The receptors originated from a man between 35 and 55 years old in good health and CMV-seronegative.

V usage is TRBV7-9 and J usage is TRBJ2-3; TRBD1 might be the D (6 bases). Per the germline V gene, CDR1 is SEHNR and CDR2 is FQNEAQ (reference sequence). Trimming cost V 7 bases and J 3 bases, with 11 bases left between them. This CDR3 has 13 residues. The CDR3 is CASTGQGTDTQYF. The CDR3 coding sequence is TGTGCCAGCACAGGCCAGGGGACAGATACGCAGTATTTT.

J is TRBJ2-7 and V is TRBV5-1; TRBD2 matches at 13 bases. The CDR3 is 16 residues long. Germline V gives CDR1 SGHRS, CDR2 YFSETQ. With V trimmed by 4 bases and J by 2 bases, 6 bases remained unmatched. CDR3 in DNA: TGCGCCAGCAGCCTGTCACTAGCGGGAGGGCCCTACGAGCAGTACTTC. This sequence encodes CASSLSLAGGPYEQYF. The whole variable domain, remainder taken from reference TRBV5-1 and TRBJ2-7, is KAGVTQTPRYLIKTRGQQVTLSCSPISGHRSVSWYQQTPGQGLQFLFEYFSETQRNKGNFPGRFSGRQFSNSRSEMNVSTLELGDSALYLCASSLSLAGGPYEQYFGPGTRLTVT.

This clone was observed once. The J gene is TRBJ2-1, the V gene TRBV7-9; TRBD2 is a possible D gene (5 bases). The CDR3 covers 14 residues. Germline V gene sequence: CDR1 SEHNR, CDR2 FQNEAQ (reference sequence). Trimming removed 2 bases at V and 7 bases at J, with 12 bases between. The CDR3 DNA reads TGTGCCAGCAGCTTAACGAGCCCGGGGAATGAGCAGTTCTTC. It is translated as CASSLTSPGNEQFF.

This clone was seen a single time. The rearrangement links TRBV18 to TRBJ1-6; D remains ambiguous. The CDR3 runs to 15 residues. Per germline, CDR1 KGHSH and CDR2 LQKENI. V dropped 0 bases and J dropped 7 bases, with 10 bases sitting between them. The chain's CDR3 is CASSPPADSNSPLHF. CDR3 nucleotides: TGTGCCAGCTCACCACCCGCGGATTCGAATTCACCCCTCCACTTT.

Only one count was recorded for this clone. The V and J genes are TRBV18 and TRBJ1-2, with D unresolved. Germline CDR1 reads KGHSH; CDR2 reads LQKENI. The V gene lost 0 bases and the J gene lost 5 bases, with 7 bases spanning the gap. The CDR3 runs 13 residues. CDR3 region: CASSPPTRYGYTF. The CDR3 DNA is TGTGCCAGCTCACCACCCACCCGGTATGGCTACACCTTC.

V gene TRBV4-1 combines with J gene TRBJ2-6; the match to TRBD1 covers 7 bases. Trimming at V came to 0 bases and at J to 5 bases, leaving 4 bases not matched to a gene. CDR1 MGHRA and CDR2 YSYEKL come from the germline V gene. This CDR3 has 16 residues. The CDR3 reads CASSQETGAWANVLTF. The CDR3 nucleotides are TGCGCCAGCAGCCAAGAAACAGGGGCCTGGGCCAACGTCCTGACTTTC.

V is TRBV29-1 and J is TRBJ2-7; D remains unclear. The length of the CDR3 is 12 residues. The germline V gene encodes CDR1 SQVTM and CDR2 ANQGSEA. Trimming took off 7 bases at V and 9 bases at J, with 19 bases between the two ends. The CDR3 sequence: CSAQDSLTGQYF. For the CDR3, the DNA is TGCAGCGCACAAGACTCTCTTACCGGGCAGTACTTC.

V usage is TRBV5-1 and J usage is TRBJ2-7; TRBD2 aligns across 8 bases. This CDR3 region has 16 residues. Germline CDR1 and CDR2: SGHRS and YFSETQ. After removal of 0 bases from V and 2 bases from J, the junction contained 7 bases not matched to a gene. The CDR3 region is CASSLGLSGTAYEQYF. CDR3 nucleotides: TGCGCCAGCAGCTTGGGCCTTAGCGGGACTGCCTACGAGCAGTACTTC. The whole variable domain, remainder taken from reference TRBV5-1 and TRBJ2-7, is KAGVTQTPRYLIKTRGQQVTLSCSPISGHRSVSWYQQTPGQGLQFLFEYFSETQRNKGNFPGRFSGRQFSNSRSEMNVSTLELGDSALYLCASSLGLSGTAYEQYFGPGTRLTVT.

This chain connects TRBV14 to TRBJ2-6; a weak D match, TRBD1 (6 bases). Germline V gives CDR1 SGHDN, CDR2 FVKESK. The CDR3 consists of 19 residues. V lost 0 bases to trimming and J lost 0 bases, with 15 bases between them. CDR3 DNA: TGTGCCAGCAGCCAAGAACCCTGGGACACCCTCTCTGGGGCCAACGTCCTGACTTTC. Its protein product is CASSQEPWDTLSGANVLTF. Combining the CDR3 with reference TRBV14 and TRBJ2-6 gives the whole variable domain EAGVTQFPSHSVIEKGQTVTLRCDPISGHDNLYWYRRVMGKEIKFLLHFVKESKQDESGMPNNRFLAERTGGTYSTLKVQPAELEDSGVYFCASSQEPWDTLSGANVLTFGAGSRLTVL.

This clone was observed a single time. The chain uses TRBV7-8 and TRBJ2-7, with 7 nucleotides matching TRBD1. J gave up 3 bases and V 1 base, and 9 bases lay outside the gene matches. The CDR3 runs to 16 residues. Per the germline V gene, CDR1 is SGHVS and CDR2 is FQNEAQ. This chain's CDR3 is CASSLEGQRPYYEQYF. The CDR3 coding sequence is TGTGCCAGCAGCTTAGAGGGACAGCGCCCTTACTACGAGCAGTACTTC.

CDR3 sequence: CASSLGLAGDEQYF. DNA of the CDR3: TGCGCCAGCAGCTTGGGACTAGCGGGAGACGAGCAGTACTTC. This chain links TRBV5-1 with TRBJ2-7, with 12 bases that match TRBD2. The length of the CDR3 is 14 residues. With 0 bases clipped from V and 5 bases from J, the junction kept 0 bases outside the gene matches. In germline, CDR1 is SGHRS, CDR2 YFSETQ.

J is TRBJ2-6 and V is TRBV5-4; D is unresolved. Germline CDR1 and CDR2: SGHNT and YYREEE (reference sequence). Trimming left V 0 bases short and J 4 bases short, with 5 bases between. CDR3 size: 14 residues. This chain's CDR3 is CASSLAVGANVLTF. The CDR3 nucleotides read TGTGCCAGCAGCTTGGCCGTGGGGGCCAACGTCCTGACTTTC.

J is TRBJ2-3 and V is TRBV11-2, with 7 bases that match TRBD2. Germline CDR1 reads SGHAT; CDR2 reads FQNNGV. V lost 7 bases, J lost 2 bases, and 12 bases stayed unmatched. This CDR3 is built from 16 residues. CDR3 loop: CASTTHGTTNTDTQYF. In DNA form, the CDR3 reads TGTGCCAGCACCACGCACGGGACTACCAACACAGATACGCAGTATTTT. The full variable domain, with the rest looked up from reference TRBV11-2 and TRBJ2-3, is EAGVAQSPRYKIIEKRQSVAFWCNPISGHATLYWYQQILGQGPKLLIQFQNNGVVDDSQLPKDRFSAERLKGVDSTLKIQPAKLEDSAVYLCASTTHGTTNTDTQYFGPGTRLTVL.

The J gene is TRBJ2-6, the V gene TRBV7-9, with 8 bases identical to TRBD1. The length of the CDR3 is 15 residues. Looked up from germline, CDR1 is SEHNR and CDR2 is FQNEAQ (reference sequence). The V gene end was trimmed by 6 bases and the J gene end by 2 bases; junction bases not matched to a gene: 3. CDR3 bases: TGTGCCAGCAGTGGACAGGGCCCTGGGGCCAACGTCCTGACTTTC. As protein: CASSGQGPGANVLTF.

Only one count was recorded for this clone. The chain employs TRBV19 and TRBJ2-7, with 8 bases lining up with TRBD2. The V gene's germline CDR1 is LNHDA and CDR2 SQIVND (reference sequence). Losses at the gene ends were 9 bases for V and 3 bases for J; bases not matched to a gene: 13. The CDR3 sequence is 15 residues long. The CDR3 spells CASSSGGEYYYEQYF. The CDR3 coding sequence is TGTGCCAGCAGCTCGGGGGGGGAATACTACTACGAGCAGTACTTC.

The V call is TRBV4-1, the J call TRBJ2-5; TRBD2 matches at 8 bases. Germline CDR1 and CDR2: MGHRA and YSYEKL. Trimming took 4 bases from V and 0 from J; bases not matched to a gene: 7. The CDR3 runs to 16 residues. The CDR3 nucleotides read TGCGCCAGCAGCCCTGCGAGCGGGAGAAACCAAGAGACCCAGTACTTC. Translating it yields CASSPASGRNQETQYF.

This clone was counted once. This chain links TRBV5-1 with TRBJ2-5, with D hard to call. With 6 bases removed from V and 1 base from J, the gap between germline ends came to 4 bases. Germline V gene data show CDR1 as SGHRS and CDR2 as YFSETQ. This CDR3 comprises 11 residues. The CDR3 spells CASTFQETQYF. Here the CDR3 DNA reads TGCGCCAGCACATTCCAAGAGACCCAGTACTTC.

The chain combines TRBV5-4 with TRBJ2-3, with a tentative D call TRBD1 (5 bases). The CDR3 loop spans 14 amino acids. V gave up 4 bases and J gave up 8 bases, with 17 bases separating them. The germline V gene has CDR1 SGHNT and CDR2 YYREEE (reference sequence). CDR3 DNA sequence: TGTGCCAGCAGCCTGTCTGGGGCCACGGGTACGCAGTATTTT. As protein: CASSLSGATGTQYF.

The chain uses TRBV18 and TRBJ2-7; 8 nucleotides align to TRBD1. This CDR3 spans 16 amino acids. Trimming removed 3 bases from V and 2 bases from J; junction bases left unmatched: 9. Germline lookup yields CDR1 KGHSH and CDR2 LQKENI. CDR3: CASSPYRQGITYEQYF. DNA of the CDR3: TGTGCCAGCTCACCCTATCGACAGGGGATTACCTACGAGCAGTACTTC. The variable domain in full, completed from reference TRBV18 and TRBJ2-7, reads NAGVMQNPRHLVRRRGQEARLRCSPMKGHSHVYWYRQLPEEGLKFMVYLQKENIIDESGMPKERFSAEFPKEGPSILRIQQVVRGDSAAYFCASSPYRQGITYEQYFGPGTRLTVT.

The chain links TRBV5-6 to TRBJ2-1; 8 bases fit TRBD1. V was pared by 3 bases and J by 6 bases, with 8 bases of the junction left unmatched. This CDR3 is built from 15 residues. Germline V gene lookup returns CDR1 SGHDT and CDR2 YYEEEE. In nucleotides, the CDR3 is TGTGCCAGCAGCTCCCGGGACAGGCTTACCAATGAGCAGTTCTTC. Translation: CASSSRDRLTNEQFF.

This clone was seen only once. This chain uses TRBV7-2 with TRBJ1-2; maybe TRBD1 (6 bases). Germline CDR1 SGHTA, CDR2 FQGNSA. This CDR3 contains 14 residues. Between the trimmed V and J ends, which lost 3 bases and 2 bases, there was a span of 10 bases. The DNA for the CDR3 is TGTGCCAGCAGCTTCGGACAGTTAAACTATGGCTACACCTTC. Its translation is CASSFGQLNYGYTF.

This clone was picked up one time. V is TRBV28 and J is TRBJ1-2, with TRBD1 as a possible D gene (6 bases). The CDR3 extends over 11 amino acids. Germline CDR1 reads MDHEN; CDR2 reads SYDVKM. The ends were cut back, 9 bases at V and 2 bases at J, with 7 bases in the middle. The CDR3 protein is CASGQNYGYTF. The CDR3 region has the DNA TGTGCCAGTGGACAGAACTATGGCTACACCTTC.

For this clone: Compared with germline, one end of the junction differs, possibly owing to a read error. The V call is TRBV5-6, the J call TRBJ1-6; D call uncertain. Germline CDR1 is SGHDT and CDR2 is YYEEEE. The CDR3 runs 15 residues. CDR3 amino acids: CASSLDSSYNPPLHF. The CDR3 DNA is TGTGCCAGCAGCTTGGATAGCTCCTATAATCCACCCCTCCACTTT.

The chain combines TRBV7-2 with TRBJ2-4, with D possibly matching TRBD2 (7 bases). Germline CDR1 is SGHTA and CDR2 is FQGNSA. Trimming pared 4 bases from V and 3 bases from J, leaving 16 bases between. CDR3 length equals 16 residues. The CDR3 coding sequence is TGTGCCAGCAGCTCATGGGGGGGCATGGGCAAAAACATTCAGTACTTC. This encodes CASSSWGGMGKNIQYF.

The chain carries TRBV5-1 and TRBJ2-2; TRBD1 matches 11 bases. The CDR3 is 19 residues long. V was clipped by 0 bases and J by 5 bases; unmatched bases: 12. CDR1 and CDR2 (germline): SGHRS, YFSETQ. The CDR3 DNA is TGCGCCAGCAGCTTGGCCGGGACAGGGGGGTTAGGCCGAACCGGGGAGCTGTTTTTT. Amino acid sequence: CASSLAGTGGLGRTGELFF. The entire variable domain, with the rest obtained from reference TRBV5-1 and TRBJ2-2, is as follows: KAGVTQTPRYLIKTRGQQVTLSCSPISGHRSVSWYQQTPGQGLQFLFEYFSETQRNKGNFPGRFSGRQFSNSRSEMNVSTLELGDSALYLCASSLAGTGGLGRTGELFFGEGSRLTVL.

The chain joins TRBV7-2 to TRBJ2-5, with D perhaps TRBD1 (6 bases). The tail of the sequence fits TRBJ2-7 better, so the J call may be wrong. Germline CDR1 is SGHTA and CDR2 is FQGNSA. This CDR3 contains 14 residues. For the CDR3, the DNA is TGTGCCAGCAGCTCGGGCCAGGGGATCTACGAGCAGTACTTC. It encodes CASSSGQGIYEQYF.

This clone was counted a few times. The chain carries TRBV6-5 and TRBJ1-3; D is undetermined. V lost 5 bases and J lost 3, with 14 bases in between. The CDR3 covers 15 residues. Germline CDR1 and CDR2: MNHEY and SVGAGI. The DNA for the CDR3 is TGTGCCAGCAGTGCACAGATAATGGGTGGAAACACCATATATTTT. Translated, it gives CASSAQIMGGNTIYF.